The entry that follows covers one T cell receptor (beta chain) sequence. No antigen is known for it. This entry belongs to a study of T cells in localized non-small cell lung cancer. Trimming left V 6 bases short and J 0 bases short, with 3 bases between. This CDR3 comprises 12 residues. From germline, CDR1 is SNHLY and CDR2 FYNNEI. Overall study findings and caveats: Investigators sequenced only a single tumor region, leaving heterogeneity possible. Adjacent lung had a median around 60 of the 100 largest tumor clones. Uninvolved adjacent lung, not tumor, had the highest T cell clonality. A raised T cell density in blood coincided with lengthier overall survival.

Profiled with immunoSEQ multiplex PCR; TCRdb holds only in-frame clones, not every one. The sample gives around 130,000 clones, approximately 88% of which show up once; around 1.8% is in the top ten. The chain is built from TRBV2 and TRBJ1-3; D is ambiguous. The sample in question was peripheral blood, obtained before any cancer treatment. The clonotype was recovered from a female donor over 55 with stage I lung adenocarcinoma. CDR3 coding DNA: TGTGCCAGCAGCGCCTCTGGAAACACCATATATTTT. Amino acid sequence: CASSASGNTIYF.